This T cell receptor beta chain came from a study of spatial heterogeneity in lung cancer (dated by TCRdb to about 2019). Regarding the study in general: Beta-chain transcripts were consistently detected in greater numbers than alpha-chain transcripts, which likely reflected higher beta-chain transcript abundance. A strong correlation was found between TCR transcript counts in tumor regions and a T cell transcriptional module score from matched bulk RNA-seq. In the raw uncorrected reads, each unique combination of TCR and UMI appeared more than ten times on average. The study quantitatively compared TCR alpha and beta repertoires across multiple tumor regions, matched nontumor lung and blood in non-small cell lung cancer. Nonsynonymous mutation counts, determined by whole-exome sequencing of tumor tissue, were related to TCR repertoire features. At surgery, roughly 220 tumor regions, some 61 matched nontumor lung samples and 56 PBMC samples were TCR-sequenced for both alpha and beta chains.

Library construction relied on 5' RACE. Data came from a NextSeq 500. The TCR library protocol attached a unique molecular identifier to each TCR cDNA molecule to allow correction of PCR and sequencing errors. As for the original processing: TCR identification, UMI-based error correction and CDR3 extraction were all carried out with Decombinator tools. Expanded TCRs were defined as those above a frequency of 2 per 1,000, corresponding to the top 1% of the tumor frequency distribution. Expanded tumor TCRs were classed as regional if statistically deemed absent (corrected P<0.05) from at least one tumor region, otherwise ubiquitous. Rényi diversity was computed with the R vegan package after subsampling each repertoire 100 times to 5,000 TCRs. To build CDR3 similarity networks, amino acid triplet string-kernel similarity was used, and CDR3s were connected when their pairwise similarity was above 0.82. In-frame beta chains were kept once TCRdb had trimmed the public reads at Q25 with fastp and called clones with MiXCR. Each entry is one CDR3 protein sequence, shown with its most common DNA and genes. The V and J calls come from TCRdb's annotation, not from the publication. The sample has approximately 1,100 distinct CDR3 sequences on record, around 16% of them singletons. The ten top clones hold 35% to 50% of the sample.

This clonotype is judged medium-sized (0.01 to 0.1%). Which antigen it targets is not known. Base qualities are not provided; no much larger clone lies one nucleotide away. What the authors observed across the whole study: Counts of ubiquitous and regional expanded TCRs correlated with counts of ubiquitous and regional nonsynonymous mutations, respectively. Estimated TCR-seq coverage of tumor T cells was only about 7.4% for alpha chains and approximately 14% for beta chains. Confirming at a functional level the hypothesis that regional TCRs recognize regional mutations was considered to require additional single-cell paired TCR alpha and beta sequencing. The tumor nonsynonymous mutation count correlated with the number of expanded intratumoral alpha and beta TCRs.

For CDR1 and CDR2, the germline V gene lists SGHVS and FNYEAQ. The CDR3 runs 15 amino acids, cysteine and phenylalanine included. Only CDR3 DNA remains: 45 bases, in frame from the first base. V is clipped by 2 bases and J by 7 bases, and the sequence between their germline boundaries is 12 bases long. Reading the label with the study, this specimen's time point is: sample taken at primary tumor resection. Samples were obtained from 72 patients with early-stage, untreated non-small cell lung cancer from the lung TRACERx cohort. TCR sequencing used whole RNA extracted from tumor and nontumor lung tissue, or from cryopreserved PBMC samples, without cell sorting. Only patients for whom sufficient RNA was available from at least two tumor regions were selected for TCR sequencing. A lung pathologist reviewed the tumor and adjacent nontumor lung specimens before the specimens were selected.

The rearrangement joined TRBV7-6 to TRBJ1-6; the D gene lacks a confident call. Here the sequenced sample was lung tumor tissue, taken at surgery. This sequence was found in a male donor with early-stage non-small cell lung cancer. The CDR3 here reads CASSLKSARNSPLHF. The sequenced DNA is TGTGCCAGCAGCTTAAAGTCGGCAAGGAATTCACCCCTCCACTTT.